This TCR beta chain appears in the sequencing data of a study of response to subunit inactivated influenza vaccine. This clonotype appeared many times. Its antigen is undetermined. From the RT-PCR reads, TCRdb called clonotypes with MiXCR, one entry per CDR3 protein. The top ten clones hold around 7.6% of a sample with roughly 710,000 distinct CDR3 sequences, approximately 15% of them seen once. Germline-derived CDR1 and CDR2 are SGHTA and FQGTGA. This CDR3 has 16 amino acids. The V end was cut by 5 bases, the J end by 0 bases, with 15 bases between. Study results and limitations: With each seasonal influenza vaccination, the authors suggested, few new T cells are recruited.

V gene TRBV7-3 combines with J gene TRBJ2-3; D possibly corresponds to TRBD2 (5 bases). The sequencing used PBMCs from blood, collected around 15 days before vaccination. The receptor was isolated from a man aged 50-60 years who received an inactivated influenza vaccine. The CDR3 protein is CASSLLGSASTDTQYF. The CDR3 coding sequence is TGTGCCAGCAGCCTACTCGGTAGCGCTAGCACAGATACGCAGTATTTT.